This is a list of T cell receptor beta chains from one sample in a study of blood T cell repertoires in COVID-19. Assay used: immunoSEQ multiplex PCR; TCRdb lists only in-frame clones, some missing. The sample records some 200,000 clones, 80% to 90% being singletons. The sequenced sample consisted of peripheral blood. The receptors here all came from a young man with active or convalescent COVID-19. Each CDR3 is given without its conserved first and last residue. The D gene is left open where the match is weak. A row's size may be missing; if present it is once, few, many or a size class.

CDR3 protein	D gene	clone size	V gene	J gene
ASSLGLAGVNEQF	TRBD2	-	TRBV7-9	TRBJ2-1
ASSPIGGVSYGYT	-	-	TRBV7-2	TRBJ1-2
ASSQEKGRQGRGGYT	TRBD1	-	TRBV4-3	TRBJ1-2
ASSLRTGGGTGELF	TRBD1	once	TRBV11-2	TRBJ2-2
ASSYDRGAEKLF	TRBD1	-	TRBV19	TRBJ1-4
ASSNRDRSLNEKLF	TRBD1	-	TRBV19	TRBJ1-4
ASSAEGQGNGEAF	TRBD1	-	TRBV28	TRBJ1-1
ASTGLAGVPTDTQY	TRBD2	-	TRBV6-4	TRBJ2-3
ASSGGIARGPSNEQF	-	-	TRBV6-1	TRBJ2-1
ASSPGGLAAYEQY	TRBD2	-	TRBV7-9	TRBJ2-7
ASSLGSRTPLH	-	-	TRBV5-6	TRBJ1-6
ASSRYTGELF	-	few	TRBV5-6	TRBJ2-2
ASSIRPQDNYGYT	-	-	TRBV19	TRBJ1-2
ASSVDSSYGYT	-	-	TRBV2	TRBJ1-2
ASSSTQGTEAF	-	once	TRBV19	TRBJ1-1
ASSFSLGDQPQH	-	-	TRBV7-2	TRBJ1-5
ASSPGGQSYEQY	-	-	TRBV5-1	TRBJ2-7
ASSDPGSGQPQH	-	-	TRBV10-2	TRBJ1-5
ASSEGTPGFYGYT	-	-	TRBV6-1	TRBJ1-2
ASSQELAGGAKNIQY	TRBD2	-	TRBV14	TRBJ2-4
ASSPTRDSYGYT	-	once	TRBV5-6	TRBJ1-2
ASSVRGGEGQPQH	-	once	TRBV7-2	TRBJ1-5
ASSQWTGPNEKLF	TRBD1	-	TRBV3-1/TRBV3-2	TRBJ1-4
ASSVGTVGGGTEAF	TRBD1	-	TRBV9	TRBJ1-1
ASSLEASGSSERQY	TRBD2	once	TRBV5-4	TRBJ2-7
ASSYAEEFGEQY	-	once	TRBV6-5	TRBJ2-7
ASRGGDEATGEAF	-	-	TRBV27	TRBJ1-1
ASSLNGGQIQETQY	-	-	TRBV5-1	TRBJ2-5
ASSIDMAAANTEAF	-	-	TRBV19	TRBJ1-1
ASRQGVDEQF	TRBD1	-	TRBV12-3/TRBV12-4	TRBJ2-1
ASSSSMRRGTNEKLF	-	-	TRBV7-4	TRBJ1-4
ASSIQGANTDTQY	TRBD1	-	TRBV5-1	TRBJ2-3
ASSLDETQY	-	-	TRBV28	TRBJ2-5
ASSSDQPQH	-	-	TRBV12-3/TRBV12-4	TRBJ1-5
ASSLSETQY	-	-	TRBV5-1	TRBJ2-5
ASSYSQSGYEQY	-	-	TRBV6-5	TRBJ2-7
ASSDPGWPNTGELF	-	-	TRBV25-1	TRBJ2-2
ASSQRGETNYGYT	-	few	TRBV18	TRBJ1-2
ASSVGGTGGADTQY	TRBD1	once	TRBV6-4	TRBJ2-3
AWSAERGTGDQPQH	TRBD1	-	TRBV30	TRBJ1-5
ASSLGGSLYNEQF	-	-	TRBV11-3	TRBJ2-1
ATKRQGRGQPQH	-	once	TRBV21-1	TRBJ1-5
SVEDGSPERF	-	-	TRBV29-1	TRBJ2-1
ASSQDWRERNEQF	TRBD2	few	TRBV4-1	TRBJ2-1
ASSQGFAGGRDTEAF	TRBD1	-	TRBV3-1/TRBV3-2	TRBJ1-1
ASSLEAGTLSEQY	-	few	TRBV27	TRBJ2-7
ASSPGVGAYGYT	-	-	TRBV14	TRBJ1-2
ASSVGGVGEQY	-	-	TRBV9	TRBJ2-7
ASSIPGGLGQPQH	-	-	TRBV19	TRBJ1-5
AWTTTGAWNSPLH	TRBD1	-	TRBV30	TRBJ1-6
AWIRPGGGLNYGYT	TRBD1	once	TRBV30	TRBJ1-2
ASRDRAQETQY	TRBD1	-	TRBV6-5	TRBJ2-5